The clone carrying this TCR beta chain was seen repeatedly, ten times or more. These data belong to a study of metastatic and nonmetastatic thyroid tumors. The overall study: Across peripheral blood and tumor or nodule tissue samples taken from malignant and benign thyroid patients, the repertoires were compared with one another.

As originally analysed: Clinicopathological groups of papillary thyroid cancer showed CDR3 differences that were used to build a distant-metastasis classifier. MiXCR was used by TCRdb to re-call the PCR reads. What appears here as the V and J calls and clone size reflects TCRdb's work, not the paper's. The table has tens of thousands of clones, around 20% seen once. No patient received treatment before thyroid surgery. CDR3 size: 13 residues. Germline V CDR1 and CDR2: DFQATT, SNEGSKA (reference sequence). V lost 6 bases to trimming and J lost 1 base, with 10 bases between them. The source of this sequence is a female donor with papillary thyroid cancer or a benign thyroid nodule (not recorded which). Some clones in this sample may be carry-over from other donors' samples. Sample: blood. This chain connects TRBV20-1 to TRBJ2-1; D gene ambiguous. The CDR3 sequence: CSANYRSYNEQFF. The CDR3 nucleotides are TGCAGTGCCAACTATCGTTCCTACAATGAGCAGTTCTTC.